This entry lists 10 T cell receptor beta chains sequenced from one sample in a study of CD8 T cells in ankylosing spondylitis (dated by TCRdb to 2016 to 2017). The library came from 5' RACE. Sequenced on an Illumina HiSeq 2500. TCRdb itself trimmed the public reads at Q25 with fastp, ran MiXCR and retained productive beta chains. Entries are consolidated by CDR3 protein sequence, retaining the most common genes and DNA. The sample records 200,000 to 250,000 distinct CDR3 sequences, roughly a tenth of which are singletons. The top ten clonotypes cover roughly 23% of the sample. The sample taken for sequencing was blood, either unsorted or a sorted T cell fraction (not recorded which). These receptors were taken from a male donor with ankylosing spondylitis or in good health (not recorded which).

This clonotype was seen at least ten times. This chain connects TRBV7-8 to TRBJ2-2; D call uncertain. From germline, CDR1 is SGHVS and CDR2 FQNEAQ. The CDR3 is made up of 17 amino acids. Trimming took 3 bases from V and 4 from J, leaving 18 bases between them. This chain's CDR3 is CASSLVSGNSGTGELFF. The DNA for the CDR3 is TGTGCCAGCAGCTTGGTGTCTGGGAACTCCGGCACCGGGGAGCTGTTTTTT.

The sample holds many counts of this clonotype. At one end, the junction sequence differs from germline, possibly due to a read error. The genes are TRBV7-7 and TRBJ2-1; D is uncertain. Germline CDR1 reads SSHAT; CDR2 reads FNYEAQ (reference sequence). CDR3 length equals 14 residues. This chain's CDR3 is CASSYSELNNEQFF. CDR3 DNA sequence: TGTGCTAGCAGCTACAGTGAGCTCAACAATGAGCAGTTCTTC.

The rearrangement uses TRBV7-2 and TRBJ2-5; D may be TRBD2 (6 bases). The V end lost 5 bases, the J end lost 2 bases, and 21 bases lay between the germline ends. CDR1 is SGHTA and CDR2 is FQGNSA in the germline V gene. The CDR3 is 17 residues long. This chain's CDR3 is CASSLGGVGIFQETQYF. The CDR3 DNA sequence: TGTGCCAGCAGCCTGGGGGGAGTCGGAATCTTTCAAGAGACCCAGTACTTC.

This clonotype was seen a few times. The chain carries TRBV20-1 and TRBJ1-5, with D possibly TRBD1 on 6 matching bases. CDR1 and CDR2 (germline): DFQATT, SNEGSKA (reference sequence). Between the trimmed V and J ends, which lost 6 bases and 1 base, there was a span of 19 bases. The CDR3 has 16 residues. The DNA for the CDR3 is TGCAGTGCGGGGGATAGAAGGGGGGTGAGCAATCAGCCCCAGCATTTT. Encoded protein: CSAGDRRGVSNQPQHF.

This clonotype was seen repeatedly, ten times or more. V usage is TRBV20-1 and J usage is TRBJ1-1; a possible D gene is TRBD1 (5 bases). The CDR3 is 11 residues long. Germline loops: CDR1 DFQATT, CDR2 SNEGSKA (reference sequence). The CDR3 DNA reads TGCAGCGGCGGGGGGGACACTGAAGCTTTCTTT. Protein: CSGGGDTEAFF.

This clonotype appeared many times. This rearrangement joins TRBV7-2 to TRBJ2-5; D perhaps matches TRBD2 (5 bases). Trimming cost V 2 bases and J 1 base, with 11 bases left between them. Germline CDR1 is SGHTA and CDR2 is FQGNSA. The CDR3 has 15 residues. Here the CDR3 reads CASSLSVGSQETQYF. The DNA of the CDR3 is TGTGCCAGCAGCTTATCCGTTGGGAGCCAAGAGACCCAGTACTTC.

The table lists this clonotype with a few counts. The gene calls are TRBV12-3 or TRBV12-4 and TRBJ2-7; no clear D gene. V was pared by 4 bases and J by 3 bases, with 10 bases between. This CDR3 comprises 13 residues. DNA of the CDR3: TGTGCCAGCAGTTCGTCAGGTCTCTACGAGCAGTACTTC. Translated, it gives CASSSSGLYEQYF.

This clonotype was detected ten times or more. The V gene is TRBV24-1, the J gene TRBJ2-2; D is possibly TRBD1 (5 bases). V lost 6 bases to trimming and J lost 0 bases, with 16 bases between them. This CDR3 is built from 17 residues. Germline CDR1 is KGHDR and CDR2 is SFDVKD. CDR3 bases: TGTGCCACCAGTTATCCCATTCAGGGCTCGAACACCGGGGAGCTGTTTTTT. It encodes CATSYPIQGSNTGELFF.

This clonotype was detected many times. This chain connects TRBV2 to TRBJ2-4, with 9 bases identical to TRBD2. V gave up 8 bases and J gave up 1 base; unmatched junction bases: 6. CDR1 is SNHLY and CDR2 is FYNNEI in the germline V gene. The CDR3 extends over 15 amino acids. CDR3 amino acids: CASGRLADAKNIQYF. Here the CDR3 DNA reads TGTGCCAGCGGCCGACTAGCGGACGCCAAAAACATTCAGTACTTC.

Ten or more counts support this clonotype. The chain carries TRBV12-3 or TRBV12-4 and TRBJ2-1, with 7 bases that match TRBD1. This CDR3 is built from 14 residues. J lost 4 bases, V lost 5 bases, and 5 bases had no gene match. This chain's CDR3 is CASSPSGQYNEQFF. CDR3 coding DNA: TGTGCCAGCAGTCCGTCGGGACAGTACAATGAGCAGTTCTTC.